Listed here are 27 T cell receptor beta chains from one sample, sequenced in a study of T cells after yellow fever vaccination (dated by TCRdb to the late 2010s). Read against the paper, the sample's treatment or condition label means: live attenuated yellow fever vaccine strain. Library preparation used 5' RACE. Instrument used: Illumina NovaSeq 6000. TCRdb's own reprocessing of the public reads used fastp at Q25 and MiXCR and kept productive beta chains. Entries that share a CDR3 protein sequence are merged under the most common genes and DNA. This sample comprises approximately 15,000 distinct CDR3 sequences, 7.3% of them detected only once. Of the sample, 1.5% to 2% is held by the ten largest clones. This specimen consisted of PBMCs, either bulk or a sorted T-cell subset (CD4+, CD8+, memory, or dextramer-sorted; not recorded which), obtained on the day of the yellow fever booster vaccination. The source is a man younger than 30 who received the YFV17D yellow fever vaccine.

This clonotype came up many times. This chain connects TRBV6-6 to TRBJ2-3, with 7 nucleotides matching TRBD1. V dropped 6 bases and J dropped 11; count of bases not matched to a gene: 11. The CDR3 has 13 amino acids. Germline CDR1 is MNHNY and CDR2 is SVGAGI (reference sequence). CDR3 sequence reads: CASRRGTEDLQYF. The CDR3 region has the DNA TGTGCCAGCAGACGAGGGACAGAGGACTTGCAGTATTTT.

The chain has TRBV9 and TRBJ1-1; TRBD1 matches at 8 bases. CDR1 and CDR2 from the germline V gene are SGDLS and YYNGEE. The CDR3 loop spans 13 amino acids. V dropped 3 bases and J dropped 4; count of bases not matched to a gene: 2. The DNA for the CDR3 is TGTGCCAGCAGCGGGACAGGGACCACTGAAGCTTTCTTT. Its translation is CASSGTGTTEAFF.

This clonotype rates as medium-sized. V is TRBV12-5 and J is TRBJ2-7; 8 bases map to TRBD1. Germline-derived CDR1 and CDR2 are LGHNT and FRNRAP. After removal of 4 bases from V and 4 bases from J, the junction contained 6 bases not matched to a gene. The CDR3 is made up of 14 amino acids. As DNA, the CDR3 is TGTGCTAGTGGTTCGGGACAGGCACCTTACGAGCAGTACTTC. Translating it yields CASGSGQAPYEQYF.

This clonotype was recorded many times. This CDR3 is CASSPRTSGPGRDTQYF. The CDR3 region has the DNA TGTGCCAGCAGTCCTAGGACTAGCGGGCCCGGTCGGGATACGCAGTATTTT. The genes are TRBV12-3 or TRBV12-4 and TRBJ2-3; 11 bases match TRBD2. CDR3 length: 17 amino acids. J was trimmed by 6 bases and V by 5 bases; bases with no gene match: 13.

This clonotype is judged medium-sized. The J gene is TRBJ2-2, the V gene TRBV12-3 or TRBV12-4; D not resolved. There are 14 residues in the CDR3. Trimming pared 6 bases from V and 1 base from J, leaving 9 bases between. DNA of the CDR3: TGTGCCAGCAGCCCGTTTGTGAACACCGGGGAGCTGTTTTTT. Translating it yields CASSPFVNTGELFF.

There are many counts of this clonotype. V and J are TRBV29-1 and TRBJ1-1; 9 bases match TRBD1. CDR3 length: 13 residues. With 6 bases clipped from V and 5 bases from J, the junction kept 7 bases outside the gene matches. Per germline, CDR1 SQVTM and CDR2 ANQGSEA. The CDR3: CSVSGTGMTEAFF. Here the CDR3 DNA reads TGCAGCGTATCCGGGACAGGGATGACTGAAGCTTTCTTT.

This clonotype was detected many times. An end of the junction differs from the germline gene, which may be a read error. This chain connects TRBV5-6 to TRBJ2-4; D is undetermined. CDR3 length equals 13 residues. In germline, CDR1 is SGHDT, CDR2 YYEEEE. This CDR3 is CASSLWARNIQYF. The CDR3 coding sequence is TGTGCCAGCAGCTTGTGGGCCAGAAACATTCAGTACTTC. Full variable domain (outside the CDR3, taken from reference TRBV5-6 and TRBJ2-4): DAGVTQSPTHLIKTRGQQVTLRCSPKSGHDTVSWYQQALGQGPQFIFQYYEEEERQRGNFPDRFSGHQFPNYSSELNVNALLLGDSALYLCASSLWARNIQYFGAGTRLSVL.

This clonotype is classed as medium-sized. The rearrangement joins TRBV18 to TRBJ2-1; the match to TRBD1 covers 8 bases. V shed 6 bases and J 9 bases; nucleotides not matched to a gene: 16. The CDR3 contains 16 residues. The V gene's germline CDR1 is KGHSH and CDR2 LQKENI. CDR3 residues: CASSPMAGGKYGEQFF. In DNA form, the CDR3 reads TGTGCCAGCTCCCCGATGGCAGGGGGCAAATACGGTGAGCAGTTCTTC.

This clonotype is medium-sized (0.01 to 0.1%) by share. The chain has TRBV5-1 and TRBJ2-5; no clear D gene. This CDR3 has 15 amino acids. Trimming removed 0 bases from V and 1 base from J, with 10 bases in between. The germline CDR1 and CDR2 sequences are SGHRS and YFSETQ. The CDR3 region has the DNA TGCGCCAGCAGCTTGGGAGACACGAGCCAAGAGACCCAGTACTTC. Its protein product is CASSLGDTSQETQYF.

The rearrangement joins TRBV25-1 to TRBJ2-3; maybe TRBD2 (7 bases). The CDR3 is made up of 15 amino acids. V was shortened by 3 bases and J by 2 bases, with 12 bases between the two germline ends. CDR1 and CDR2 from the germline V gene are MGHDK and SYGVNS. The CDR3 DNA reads TGTGCCAGCAGTGACGGGGGGCAGGTCACAGATACGCAGTATTTT. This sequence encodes CASSDGGQVTDTQYF.

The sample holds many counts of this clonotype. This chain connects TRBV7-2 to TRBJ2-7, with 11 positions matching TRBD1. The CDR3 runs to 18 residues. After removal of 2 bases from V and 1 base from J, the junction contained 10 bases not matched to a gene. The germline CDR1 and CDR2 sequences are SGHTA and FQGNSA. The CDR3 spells CASSLWPPGTGGSYEQYV. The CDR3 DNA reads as TGTGCCAGCAGCTTATGGCCGCCGGGGACAGGGGGGTCCTACGAGCAGTACGTC.

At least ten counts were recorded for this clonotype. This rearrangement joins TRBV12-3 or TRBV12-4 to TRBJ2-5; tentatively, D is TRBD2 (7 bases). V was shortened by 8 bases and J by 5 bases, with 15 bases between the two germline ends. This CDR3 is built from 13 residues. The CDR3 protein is CASSGGRYETQYF. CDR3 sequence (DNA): TGTGCCAGCTCCGGGGGGCGGTATGAGACCCAGTACTTC.

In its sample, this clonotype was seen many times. This CDR3 reads CASSFFGSSEKLFF. CDR3 coding DNA: TGTGCCAGCAGCTTTTTCGGGTCGAGTGAAAAACTGTTTTTT. This chain uses TRBV7-2 with TRBJ1-4; D gene ambiguous. Per germline, CDR1 SGHTA and CDR2 FQGNSA. Trimming pared 3 bases from V and 7 bases from J, leaving 12 bases between. The CDR3 loop spans 14 amino acids.

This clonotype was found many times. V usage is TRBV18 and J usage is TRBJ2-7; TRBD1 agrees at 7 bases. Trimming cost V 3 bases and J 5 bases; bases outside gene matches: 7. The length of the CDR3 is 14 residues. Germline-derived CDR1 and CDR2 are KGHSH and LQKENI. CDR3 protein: CASSPDRVGHEQYF. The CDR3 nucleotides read TGTGCCAGCTCACCTGACAGGGTAGGCCACGAGCAGTACTTC. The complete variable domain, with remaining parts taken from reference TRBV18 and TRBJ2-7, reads NAGVMQNPRHLVRRRGQEARLRCSPMKGHSHVYWYRQLPEEGLKFMVYLQKENIIDESGMPKERFSAEFPKEGPSILRIQQVVRGDSAAYFCASSPDRVGHEQYFGPGTRLTVT.

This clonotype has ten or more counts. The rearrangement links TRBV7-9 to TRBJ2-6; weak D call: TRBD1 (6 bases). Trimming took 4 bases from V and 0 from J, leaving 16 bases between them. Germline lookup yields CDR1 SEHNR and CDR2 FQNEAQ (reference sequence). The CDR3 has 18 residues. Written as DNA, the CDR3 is TGTGCCAGCAGCTCGTTCACGACAGGCAACTCTGGGGCCAACGTCCTGACTTTC. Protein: CASSSFTTGNSGANVLTF.

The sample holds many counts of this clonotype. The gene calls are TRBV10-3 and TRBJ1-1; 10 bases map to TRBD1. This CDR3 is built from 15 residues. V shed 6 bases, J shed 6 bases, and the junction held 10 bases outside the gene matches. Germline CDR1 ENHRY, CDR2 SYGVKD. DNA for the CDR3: TGTGCCATCAGAGAGGGACAGGGGACGGCGGCTGAAGCTTTCTTT. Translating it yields CAIREGQGTAAEAFF.

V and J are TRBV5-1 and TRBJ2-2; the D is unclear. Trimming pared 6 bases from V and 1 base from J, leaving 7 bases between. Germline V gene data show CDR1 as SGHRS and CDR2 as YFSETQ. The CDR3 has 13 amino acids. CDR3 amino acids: CASKVGNTGELFF. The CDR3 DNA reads TGCGCCAGCAAGGTGGGGAACACCGGGGAGCTGTTTTTT.

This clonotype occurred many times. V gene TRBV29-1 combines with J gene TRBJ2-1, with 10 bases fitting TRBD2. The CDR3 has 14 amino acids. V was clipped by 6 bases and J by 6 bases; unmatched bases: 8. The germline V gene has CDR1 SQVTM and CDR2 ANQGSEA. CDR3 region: CSVISGGASNEQFF. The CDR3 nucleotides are TGCAGCGTCATAAGCGGGGGGGCCTCCAATGAGCAGTTCTTC.

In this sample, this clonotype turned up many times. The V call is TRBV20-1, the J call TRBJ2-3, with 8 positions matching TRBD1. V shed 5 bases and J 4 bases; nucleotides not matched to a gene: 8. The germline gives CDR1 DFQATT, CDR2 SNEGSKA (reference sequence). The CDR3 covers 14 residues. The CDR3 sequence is CSAPRTGLPDTQYF. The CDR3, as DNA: TGCAGTGCTCCCCGGACAGGGCTACCAGATACGCAGTATTTT.

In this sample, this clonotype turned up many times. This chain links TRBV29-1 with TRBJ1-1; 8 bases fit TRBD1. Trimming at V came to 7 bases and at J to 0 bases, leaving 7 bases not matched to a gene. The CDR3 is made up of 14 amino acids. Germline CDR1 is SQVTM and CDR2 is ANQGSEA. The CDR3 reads CSGKDRVLNTEAFF. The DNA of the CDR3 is TGCAGCGGTAAGGACAGGGTCCTGAACACTGAAGCTTTCTTT.

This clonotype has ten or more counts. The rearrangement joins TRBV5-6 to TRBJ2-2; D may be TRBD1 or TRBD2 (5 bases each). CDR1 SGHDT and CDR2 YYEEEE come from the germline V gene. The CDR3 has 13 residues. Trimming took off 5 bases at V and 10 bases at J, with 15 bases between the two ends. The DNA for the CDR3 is TGTGCCAGCAGTGATACCGGGGCCGTGGAGCTGTTTTTT. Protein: CASSDTGAVELFF.

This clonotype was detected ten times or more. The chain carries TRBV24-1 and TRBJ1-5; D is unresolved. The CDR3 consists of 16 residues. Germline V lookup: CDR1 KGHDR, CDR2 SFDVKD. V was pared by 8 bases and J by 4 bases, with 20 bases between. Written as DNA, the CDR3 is TGTGCCACCAACGGGGAAAGCAAACTCCTGAATCAGCCCCAGCATTTT. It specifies CATNGESKLLNQPQHF.

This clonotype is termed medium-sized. CDR3 in amino acids: CASSLETWGELFF. In nucleotides, the CDR3 is TGTGCCAGCAGCTTGGAGACCTGGGGGGAGCTGTTTTTT. The chain uses TRBV5-5 and TRBJ2-2; D ambiguous. The ends were cut back, 0 bases at V and 8 bases at J, with 8 bases in the middle. The CDR3 contains 13 residues. CDR1 and CDR2 (germline): SGHKS, YYEKEE (reference sequence).

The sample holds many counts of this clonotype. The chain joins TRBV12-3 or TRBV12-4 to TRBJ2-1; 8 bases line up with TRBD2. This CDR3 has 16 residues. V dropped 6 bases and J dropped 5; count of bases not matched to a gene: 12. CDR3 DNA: TGTGCCAGCAGCCCCGGGAGGGGCCCCCACAACAATGAGCAGTTCTTC. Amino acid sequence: CASSPGRGPHNNEQFF.

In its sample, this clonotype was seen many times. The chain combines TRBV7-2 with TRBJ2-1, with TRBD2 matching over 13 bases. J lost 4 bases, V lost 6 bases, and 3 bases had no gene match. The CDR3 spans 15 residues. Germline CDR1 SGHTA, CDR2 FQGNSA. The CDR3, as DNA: TGTGCCAGCAGACTAGCGGGGGGGCTTTACAATGAGCAGTTCTTC. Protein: CASRLAGGLYNEQFF. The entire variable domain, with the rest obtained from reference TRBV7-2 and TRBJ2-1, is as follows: GAGVSQSPSNKVTEKGKDVELRCDPISGHTALYWYRQSLGQGLEFLIYFQGNSAPDKSGLPSDRFSAERTGGSVSTLTIQRTQQEDSAVYLCASRLAGGLYNEQFFGPGTRLTVL.

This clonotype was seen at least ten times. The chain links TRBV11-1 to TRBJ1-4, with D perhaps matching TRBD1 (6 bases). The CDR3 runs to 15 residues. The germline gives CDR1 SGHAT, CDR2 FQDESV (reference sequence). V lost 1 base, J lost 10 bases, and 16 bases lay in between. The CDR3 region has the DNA TGTGCCAGCAGCTTAGAAGGACCAGGGGTCGGAAAACTGTTTTTT. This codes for CASSLEGPGVGKLFF.

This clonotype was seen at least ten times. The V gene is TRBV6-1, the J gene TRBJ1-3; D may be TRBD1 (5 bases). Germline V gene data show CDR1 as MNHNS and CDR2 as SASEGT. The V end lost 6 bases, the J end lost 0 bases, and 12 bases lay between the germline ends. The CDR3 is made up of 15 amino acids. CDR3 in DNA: TGTGCCAGCAGGGAGACAGCAGTCTCTGGAAACACCATATATTTT. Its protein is CASRETAVSGNTIYF.